These T cell receptor beta chains were read from a single sample in a study of cytomegalovirus exposure and HLA in healthy donors. Only in-frame clones appear in the TCRdb table, and some are missing; sequencing was by immunoSEQ multiplex PCR. The sample shows 150,000 to 200,000 clones, about 82% of them seen only once. The sample consisted of PBMCs. The receptors were sampled from a woman aged 18-35 years in good health and CMV-seronegative. Both conserved end residues are part of each CDR3. A D gene is named only where the DNA matches it firmly. Not every row has a clone size; where given, it reads once, few, many or a size class.

>-|-|TRBV27|TRBJ2-7
TGTGCCAGCAGCCCTCTCGGGACTCCTCGGTACGAGCAGTACTTC
CASSPLGTPRYEQYF
>TRBD1|-|TRBV5-4|TRBJ2-1
TGTGCCAGCAGCTTGGAATCAGGGGGCTGGAATGAGCAGTTCTTC
CASSLESGGWNEQFF
>-|-|TRBV7-6|TRBJ2-1
TGTGCCAGCAGCGATAGAGATAGGGGTGACAATGAGCAGTTCTTC
CASSDRDRGDNEQFF
>-|-|TRBV6-5|TRBJ1-3
TGTGCCAGCAGAGGGGACTTGTTAAGAAACACCATATATTTT
CASRGDLLRNTIYF
>TRBD1|-|TRBV27|TRBJ2-3
TGTGCCAGCAGTTTATCTTTAAGACAGGGTATTTTTTCTACGCAGTATTTT
CASSLSLRQGIFSTQYF
>-|-|TRBV30|TRBJ1-3
TGTGCCTGGAGTGCCTCGTCGACTTCTGGAAACACCATATATTTT
CAWSASSTSGNTIYF
>TRBD2|-|TRBV29-1|TRBJ2-5
TGCAGCTCACGGGGGGGCAGTGAAGAGACCCAGTACTTC
CSSRGGSEETQYF
>-|-|TRBV18|TRBJ2-5
TGTGCCAGCTCCCTTAATCCTGGACAGCAAGAGACCCAGTACTTC
CASSLNPGQQETQYF
>TRBD2|-|TRBV7-2|TRBJ2-7
TGTGCCAGCAGCCGCGGGGGGGTTGGCTACGAGCAGTACTTC
CASSRGGVGYEQYF
>-|-|TRBV7-6|TRBJ1-2
TGTGCCAGCAGCCCCCGGGGACTGGGCTATGGCTACACCTTC
CASSPRGLGYGYTF
>TRBD1|-|TRBV28|TRBJ1-1
TGTGCCAGCAGCCTTCCAGGGGGCCTCGAAGCTTTCTTT
CASSLPGGLEAFF
>-|-|TRBV4-2|TRBJ1-2
TGTGCCAGCAGCCAAGATGAGCAGGCTTGGGGCTACACCTTC
CASSQDEQAWGYTF
>-|-|TRBV5-6|TRBJ1-3
TGTGCCAGCAAACGAGGGTCTGGAAACACCATATATTTT
CASKRGSGNTIYF
>TRBD2|-|TRBV27|TRBJ2-4
TGTGCCAGCTGTCCGCGGGGGGGGAACATTCAGTACTTC
CASCPRGGNIQYF
>-|-|TRBV20-1|TRBJ1-1
TGCAGTGCCGTCGGGTACACTGAAGCTTTCTTT
CSAVGYTEAFF
>-|-|TRBV5-1|TRBJ2-1
TGCGCCAGCAGCTTGGGGGGGCTAGACAATGAGCAGTTCTTC
CASSLGGLDNEQFF
>-|-|TRBV15|TRBJ1-5
TGTGCCACCAGCAGAGTGTTCACGGGAGGTCAGCCCCAGCATTTT
CATSRVFTGGQPQHF
>TRBD1|-|TRBV7-9|TRBJ2-3
TGTGCCAGCAGCCGCAAATCGACAGGGGCTGGGACAGATACGCAGTATTTT
CASSRKSTGAGTDTQYF
>-|-|TRBV18|TRBJ2-3
TGTGCCAGCTCACCAAACAGACAATACACAGATACGCAGTATTTT
CASSPNRQYTDTQYF
>TRBD1|once|TRBV10-2|TRBJ2-7
TGCGCCAGCAGGATGGGACAGGGCTCCTACGAGCAGTACTTC
CASRMGQGSYEQYF
>TRBD2|-|TRBV9|TRBJ2-7
TGTGCCAGCAGTACACTAGCGGGTGTGGGCGAGCAGTACTTC
CASSTLAGVGEQYF
>TRBD2|-|TRBV5-8|TRBJ2-3
TGTGCCAGCAGCCGCTCGCGCGGGGGGGACACAGATACGCAGTATTTT
CASSRSRGGDTDTQYF
>-|-|TRBV6-5|TRBJ1-2
TGTGCCAGCAGTTACTCGGGGCTTCAAGGGGGCTACACCTTC
CASSYSGLQGGYTF
>TRBD1|-|TRBV29-1|TRBJ1-1
TGCAGCGTTGAAGGCCTGCAGGGGGCAGGTCGAGCTTTCTTT
CSVEGLQGAGRAFF
>TRBD2|-|TRBV7-8|TRBJ2-5
TGTGCCAGCAGCTTAGCTAGCGGGGGTATTGAGACCCAGTACTTC
CASSLASGGIETQYF
>TRBD1|-|TRBV7-9|TRBJ1-2
TGTGCCAGCAGCCCTGACGAAATTGACAGGGTAGAGTCCTATGGCTACACCTTC
CASSPDEIDRVESYGYTF
>-|-|TRBV7-3|TRBJ1-1
TGTGCCAGCAGCCCCACCGGGGTAGGGTCGGGTACTGAAGCTTTCTTT
CASSPTGVGSGTEAFF